The 20 T cell receptor beta chains below were found in one sample sequenced in a study of beta chain features in type 1 diabetes. The whole isolated RNA underwent reverse transcription, so sequencing captured expressed TCRB transcripts. Repertoires were generated with immunoSEQ multiplex PCR, while TCRdb's copy carries only in-frame clones and drops some. This sample carries approximately 250,000 clones, 13% to 15% of them seen once, and the ten largest clones take more than 0.025%. The sequenced sample consisted of naive CD4+ T cells from blood. These receptors originate from a woman aged 40 to 55 in good health.

Ten or more counts support this clone. The chain couples TRBV23-1 to TRBJ2-5; D may be TRBD2 (5 bases). TRBV23-1 is filed as an ORF, its function uncertain. This CDR3 comprises 15 residues. V lost 3 bases and J lost 1, with 12 bases in between. CDR3 region: CASSQWHGLQETQYF. The CDR3 nucleotides read TGCGCCAGCAGTCAGTGGCATGGACTCCAAGAGACCCAGTACTTC.

V is TRBV7-8 and J is TRBJ2-7; a possible D gene is TRBD1 (6 bases). Trimming pared 1 base from V and 2 bases from J, leaving 12 bases between. The CDR3 sequence is 15 residues long. Germline-derived CDR1 and CDR2 are SGHVS and FQNEAQ. The CDR3 coding sequence is TGTGCCAGCAGCTTAGTTGCAGGGGTGGCCTACGAGCAGTACTTC. Protein: CASSLVAGVAYEQYF. The whole variable domain, filled in from reference TRBV7-8 and TRBJ2-7, reads GAGVSQSPRYKVAKRGQDVALRCDPISGHVSLFWYQQALGQGPEFLTYFQNEAQLDKSGLPSDRFFAERPEGSVSTLKIQRTQQEDSAVYLCASSLVAGVAYEQYFGPGTRLTVT.

The genes are TRBV10-3 and TRBJ1-5; 7 bases are a match to TRBD1. J lost 0 bases, V lost 10 bases, and 9 bases had no gene match. The CDR3 has 15 amino acids. The germline CDR1 and CDR2 sequences are ENHRY and SYGVKD. CDR3 protein: CATRTGTGSNQPQHF. The CDR3 nucleotides are TGTGCCACCCGGACAGGCACGGGTAGCAATCAGCCCCAGCATTTT.

The chain is built from TRBV25-1 and TRBJ1-3; 10 bases line up with TRBD1. This CDR3 has 16 residues. V lost 5 bases, J lost 1 base, and 5 bases stayed unmatched. CDR1 MGHDK and CDR2 SYGVNS come from the germline V gene. CDR3 DNA: TGTGCCAGCAGTTCCGGGACAGGGGAATCTGGAAACACCATATATTTT. Its translation: CASSSGTGESGNTIYF.

The chain carries TRBV7-9 and TRBJ1-2, with TRBD1 identical over 8 bases. Germline V gene sequence: CDR1 SEHNR, CDR2 FQNEAQ (reference sequence). CDR3 length: 16 residues. V trimming: 5 bases; J trimming: 0 bases; junction bases outside the gene matches: 8. The CDR3 here is CASSADRAYPNYGYTF. The CDR3 DNA sequence: TGTGCCAGCAGCGCGGACAGGGCCTATCCTAACTATGGCTACACCTTC.

The genes are TRBV7-2 and TRBJ2-2, with 7 bases aligning to TRBD1. The CDR3 consists of 15 residues. Germline-derived CDR1 and CDR2 are SGHTA and FQGNSA. The V segment lost 5 bases and the J segment 4 bases; nucleotides outside the gene matches: 7. The chain's CDR3 is CASSQRQGGTGELFF. The CDR3 bases are TGTGCCAGCAGCCAGAGACAGGGTGGCACCGGGGAGCTGTTTTTT. Full variable domain (missing parts from reference TRBV7-2 and TRBJ2-2): GAGVSQSPSNKVTEKGKDVELRCDPISGHTALYWYRQSLGQGLEFLIYFQGNSAPDKSGLPSDRFSAERTGGSVSTLTIQRTQQEDSAVYLCASSQRQGGTGELFFGEGSRLTVL.

A few counts support this clone. The chain carries TRBV7-2 and TRBJ2-7; no firm D call. Germline CDR1 reads SGHTA; CDR2 reads FQGNSA. The CDR3 runs to 15 residues. V was cut by 1 base and J by 1 base, with 11 bases left in between. Here the CDR3 DNA reads TGTGCCAGCAGCTTAGGGGCTATCAGTTCCTACGAGCAGTACTTC. Protein product: CASSLGAISSYEQYF.

This clone was picked up a small number of times. The chain combines TRBV5-1 with TRBJ2-7; D is perhaps TRBD2 (6 bases). This CDR3 has 13 residues. Trimming shortened V by 4 bases and J by 2 bases, and 10 bases separated the two germline ends. CDR1 and CDR2 from the germline V gene are SGHRS and YFSETQ. The DNA for the CDR3 is TGCGCCAGCAGCCTTAGCGGAACCTACGAGCAGTACTTC. Protein product: CASSLSGTYEQYF.

In its sample, this clone was seen a few times. The gene calls are TRBV9 and TRBJ1-3; tentative D call: TRBD1 (5 bases). V dropped 4 bases and J dropped 2 bases, with 10 bases sitting between them. CDR3 length: 14 amino acids. Per the germline V gene, CDR1 is SGDLS and CDR2 is YYNGEE. DNA of the CDR3: TGTGCCAGCAGCCCCCAGGGCCCTGGAAACACCATATATTTT. Its protein is CASSPQGPGNTIYF.

This chain uses TRBV20-1 with TRBJ2-3; D not resolved. Germline V lookup: CDR1 DFQATT, CDR2 SNEGSKA (reference sequence). This CDR3 is 10 amino acids long. Between the trimmed V and J ends, which lost 5 bases and 8 bases, there was a span of 8 bases. DNA of the CDR3: TGCAGTGCTGCGATCGGTACGCAGTATTTT. As protein: CSAAIGTQYF.

This clone was seen a handful of times. The chain uses TRBV5-1 and TRBJ2-1; 11 bases fit TRBD1. There are 15 residues in the CDR3. Trimming took 3 bases from V and 3 from J; bases not matched to a gene: 2. The germline gives CDR1 SGHRS, CDR2 YFSETQ. CDR3 sequence reads: CASSWGTGGYNEQFF. CDR3 DNA sequence: TGCGCCAGCAGCTGGGGGACAGGGGGCTACAATGAGCAGTTCTTC.

This clone has a handful of counts. CDR3 region: CASSQPGAGANVLTF. The CDR3 DNA reads as TGTGCCAGCAGCCAACCAGGGGCTGGGGCCAACGTCCTGACTTTC. V is TRBV6-5 and J is TRBJ2-6, with D possibly TRBD1 on 6 matching bases. This CDR3 contains 15 residues. Germline V gene data show CDR1 as MNHEY and CDR2 as SVGAGI. V was pared by 6 bases and J by 2 bases, with 11 bases between.

The chain employs TRBV9 and TRBJ2-5; 13 bases align to TRBD2. CDR3 length: 16 amino acids. J gave up 7 bases and V 4 bases, and 10 bases lay outside the gene matches. From germline, CDR1 is SGDLS and CDR2 YYNGEE. The CDR3 DNA sequence: TGTGCCAGCAGCCCCCCGGGGACTAGCGGGGTTTTGACCCAGTACTTC. This encodes CASSPPGTSGVLTQYF.

CDR3 in DNA: TGTGCCAGCGGGGCAAGCAATCAGCCCCAGCATTTT. Its protein product is CASGASNQPQHF. V usage is TRBV6-1 and J usage is TRBJ1-5; a weak D match, TRBD1 (5 bases). Germline CDR1 is MNHNS and CDR2 is SASEGT. CDR3 size: 12 residues. Trimming pared 8 bases from V and 1 base from J, leaving 6 bases between.

This clone has only a few counts. V and J are TRBV2 and TRBJ2-2; 10 positions match TRBD1. The CDR3 is made up of 15 amino acids. In germline, CDR1 is SNHLY, CDR2 FYNNEI. J gave up 5 bases and V 4 bases, and 4 bases lay outside the gene matches. In DNA form, the CDR3 reads TGTGCCAGCAGTGGACAGGGGGCGGAAACCGGGGAGCTGTTTTTT. It translates to CASSGQGAETGELFF.

This clone was picked up a small number of times. The gene calls are TRBV29-1 and TRBJ2-7, with 9 positions matching TRBD1. The germline V gene encodes CDR1 SQVTM and CDR2 ANQGSEA. The CDR3 sequence is 13 residues long. V shed 6 bases and J 6 bases; nucleotides not matched to a gene: 9. CDR3 loop: CSVASGTGFEQYF. The CDR3 bases are TGCAGCGTCGCCTCCGGGACAGGGTTCGAGCAGTACTTC.

This clone has only a few counts. CDR3 in amino acids: CASSQGDGSSYEQYF. CDR3 bases: TGCGCCAGCAGCCAAGGAGACGGGAGCTCCTACGAGCAGTACTTC. The chain recombines TRBV4-3 with TRBJ2-7, with D possibly TRBD2 on 6 matching bases. Trimming stripped 1 base from V and 0 bases from J, with 10 bases between. The CDR3 contains 15 residues. Germline CDR1 LGHNA, CDR2 YSLEER.

This clone was seen a few times. The chain carries TRBV6-6 and TRBJ1-6, with D uncertain. This CDR3 contains 16 residues. V was trimmed by 0 bases and J by 8 bases, leaving 14 bases between them. Germline assignment: CDR1 MNHNY and CDR2 SVGAGI (reference sequence). This CDR3 reads CASSYSIQVIDSPLHF. The CDR3 DNA reads as TGTGCCAGCAGTTACTCGATACAAGTTATCGATTCACCCCTCCACTTT.

This chain links TRBV14 with TRBJ1-1, with 7 bases fitting TRBD1. Unmatched junction bases numbered 3, after V lost 1 base and J lost 1 base. This CDR3 has 15 amino acids. Germline CDR1 is SGHDN and CDR2 is FVKESK. The CDR3 here is CASSQVKGANTEAFF. The CDR3 coding sequence is TGTGCCAGCAGCCAAGTAAAGGGGGCGAACACTGAAGCTTTCTTT.

The V gene is TRBV29-1, the J gene TRBJ1-4; TRBD1 agrees at 8 bases. With 4 bases clipped from V and 2 bases from J, the junction kept 3 bases outside the gene matches. The germline CDR1 and CDR2 sequences are SQVTM and ANQGSEA. This CDR3 is built from 14 residues. Written as DNA, the CDR3 is TGCAGCGTTGGGCAGGGGGCGACTAATGAAAAACTGTTTTTT. This encodes CSVGQGATNEKLFF.